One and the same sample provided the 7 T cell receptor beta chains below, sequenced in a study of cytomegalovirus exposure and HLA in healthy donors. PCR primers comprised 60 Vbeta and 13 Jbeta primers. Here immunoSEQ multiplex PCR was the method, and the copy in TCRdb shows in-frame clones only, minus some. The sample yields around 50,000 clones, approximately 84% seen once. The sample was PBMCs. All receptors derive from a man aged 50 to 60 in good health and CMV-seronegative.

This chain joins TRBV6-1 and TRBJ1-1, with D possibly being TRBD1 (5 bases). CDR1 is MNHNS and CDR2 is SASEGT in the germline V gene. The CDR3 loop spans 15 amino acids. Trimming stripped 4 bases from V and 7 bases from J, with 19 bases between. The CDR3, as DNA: TGTGCCAGCAGTGGGGTTGGGGCAGGCCGCAGTGAAGCTTTCTTT. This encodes CASSGVGAGRSEAFF.

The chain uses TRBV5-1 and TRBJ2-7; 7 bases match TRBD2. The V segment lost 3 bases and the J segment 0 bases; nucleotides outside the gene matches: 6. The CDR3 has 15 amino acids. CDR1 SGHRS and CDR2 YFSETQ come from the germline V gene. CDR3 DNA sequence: TGCGCCAGCAGCTCCTGGGGGGGTAGCTCCTACGAGCAGTACTTC. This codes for CASSSWGGSSYEQYF. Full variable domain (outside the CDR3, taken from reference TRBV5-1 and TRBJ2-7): KAGVTQTPRYLIKTRGQQVTLSCSPISGHRSVSWYQQTPGQGLQFLFEYFSETQRNKGNFPGRFSGRQFSNSRSEMNVSTLELGDSALYLCASSSWGGSSYEQYFGPGTRLTVT.

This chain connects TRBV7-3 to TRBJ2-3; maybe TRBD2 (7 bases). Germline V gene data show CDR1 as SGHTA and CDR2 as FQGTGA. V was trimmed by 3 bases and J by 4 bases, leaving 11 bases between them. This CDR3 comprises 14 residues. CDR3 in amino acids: CASSLGGAPDTQYF. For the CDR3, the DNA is TGTGCCAGCAGCTTGGGGGGGGCTCCAGATACGCAGTATTTT. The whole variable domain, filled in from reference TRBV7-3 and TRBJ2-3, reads GAGVSQTPSNKVTEKGKYVELRCDPISGHTALYWYRQSLGQGPEFLIYFQGTGAADDSGLPNDRFFAVRPEGSVSTLKIQRTERGDSAVYLCASSLGGAPDTQYFGPGTRLTVL.

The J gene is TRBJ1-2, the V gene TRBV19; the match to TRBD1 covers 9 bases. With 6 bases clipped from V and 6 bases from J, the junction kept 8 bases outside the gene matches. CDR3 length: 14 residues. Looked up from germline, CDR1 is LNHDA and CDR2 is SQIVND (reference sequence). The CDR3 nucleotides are TGTGCCAGTAGAAAACGGGACAGGGAAAATGGCTACACCTTC. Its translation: CASRKRDRENGYTF.

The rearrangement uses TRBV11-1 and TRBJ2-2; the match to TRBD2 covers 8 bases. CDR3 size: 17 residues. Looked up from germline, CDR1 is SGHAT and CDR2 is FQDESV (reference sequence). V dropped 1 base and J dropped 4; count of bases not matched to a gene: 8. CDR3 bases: TGTGCCAGCAGCTTAGAGTTGACGGGGGGGCGCACCGGGGAGCTGTTTTTT. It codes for CASSLELTGGRTGELFF.

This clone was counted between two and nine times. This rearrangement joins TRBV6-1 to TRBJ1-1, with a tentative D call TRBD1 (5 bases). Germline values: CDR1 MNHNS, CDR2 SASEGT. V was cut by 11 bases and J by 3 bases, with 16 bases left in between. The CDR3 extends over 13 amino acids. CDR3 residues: CASGTGWDTEAFF. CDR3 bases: TGTGCCTCAGGTACAGGATGGGACACTGAAGCTTTCTTT.

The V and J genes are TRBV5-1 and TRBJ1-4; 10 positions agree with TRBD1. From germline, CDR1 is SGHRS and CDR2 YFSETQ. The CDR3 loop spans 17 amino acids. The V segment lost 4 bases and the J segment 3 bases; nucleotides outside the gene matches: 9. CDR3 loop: CASSISTGGRANEKLFF. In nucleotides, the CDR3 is TGCGCCAGCAGCATATCGACAGGGGGCCGGGCTAATGAAAAACTGTTTTTT.